One T cell receptor beta chain is described in this entry. What it binds is unknown. V was pared by 4 bases and J by 0 bases, with 10 bases between. The CDR3 length is 14 residues. Germline V gene data show CDR1 as SQVTM and CDR2 as ANQGSEA. Unique molecular identifiers were carried by the TCR beta cDNA libraries. TCRdb itself ran the PCR reads through MiXCR, one entry per CDR3 protein. The sample contains 250,000 to 300,000 distinct CDR3 sequences, 36% of which appear only once. This entry comes from a study of post-analysis software for immune sequencing data. Study-wide points: Four to six TRBV segments, including TRBV5-6, TRBV5-1 and TRBV20-1, were more frequent in patients than controls. The normalized Chao1 diversity of multiple sclerosis patients was significantly lower than that of controls.

The origin of this receptor is a girl aged 10-17 years with multiple sclerosis. V and J are TRBV29-1 and TRBJ1-3; D gene uncertain. Specimen: blood. DNA for the CDR3: TGCAGCGTTGCCCTCGGCAACTCTGGAAACACCATATATTTT. It translates to CSVALGNSGNTIYF.